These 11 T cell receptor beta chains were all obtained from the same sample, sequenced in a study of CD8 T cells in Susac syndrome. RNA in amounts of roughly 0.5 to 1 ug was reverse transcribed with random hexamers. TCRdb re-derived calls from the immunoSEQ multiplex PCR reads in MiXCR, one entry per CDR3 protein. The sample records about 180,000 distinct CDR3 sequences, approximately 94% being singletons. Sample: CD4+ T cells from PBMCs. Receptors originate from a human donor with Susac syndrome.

The CDR3 DNA sequence: TGTGCCAGCAGTTTATCGGTCCGGGTCGTTAACTATGGCTACACCTTC. As protein: CASSLSVRVVNYGYTF. The rearrangement links TRBV27 to TRBJ1-2; D remains unclear. Trimming cost V 0 bases and J 1 base, with 12 bases left between them. Looked up from germline, CDR1 is MNHEY and CDR2 is SMNVEV (reference sequence). This CDR3 region has 16 residues.

CDR3 sequence: CASSQDGTLRPNQPQHF. Here the CDR3 DNA reads TGCGCCAGCAGCCAAGATGGGACACTACGCCCCAATCAGCCCCAGCATTTT. The V and J genes are TRBV4-1 and TRBJ1-5; possible D gene TRBD1, 6 bases. Trimming removed 0 bases at V and 3 bases at J, with 15 bases between. CDR3 length: 17 residues. Germline V gives CDR1 MGHRA, CDR2 YSYEKL.

CDR3 DNA sequence: TGTGCCAGCAGCTTATTACTCTACGAGCAGTACTTC. Protein sequence: CASSLLLYEQYF. This sequence joins TRBV7-2 and TRBJ2-7; D not certain. The CDR3 has 12 residues. The germline gives CDR1 SGHTA, CDR2 FQGNSA. Trimming removed 2 bases from V and 3 bases from J, with 5 bases in between.

The CDR3 sequence: CSVGKRGGSYEQYF. The CDR3 DNA reads as TGCAGCGTTGGCAAACGTGGTGGGTCCTACGAGCAGTACTTC. This sequence joins TRBV29-1 and TRBJ2-7; D gene unclear. In germline, CDR1 is SQVTM, CDR2 ANQGSEA. The CDR3 extends over 14 amino acids. V lost 4 bases to trimming and J lost 1 base, with 14 bases between them.

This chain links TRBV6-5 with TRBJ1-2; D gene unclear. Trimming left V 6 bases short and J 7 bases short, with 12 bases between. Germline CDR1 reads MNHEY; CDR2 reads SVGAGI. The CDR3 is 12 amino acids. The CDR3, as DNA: TGTGCCAGCAGGAAGGGTATAGGTGGCTACACCTTC. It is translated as CASRKGIGGYTF.

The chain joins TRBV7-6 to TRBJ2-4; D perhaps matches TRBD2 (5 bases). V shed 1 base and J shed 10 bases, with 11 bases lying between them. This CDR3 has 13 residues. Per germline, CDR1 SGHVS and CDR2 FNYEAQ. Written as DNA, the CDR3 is TGTGCCAGCAGCTTAGACCCGCCGGGGATTCAGTACTTC. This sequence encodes CASSLDPPGIQYF. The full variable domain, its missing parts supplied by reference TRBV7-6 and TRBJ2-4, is GAGVSQSPRYKVTKRGQDVALRCDPISGHVSLYWYRQALGQGPEFLTYFNYEAQQDKSGLPNDRFSAERPEGSISTLTIQRTEQRDSAMYRCASSLDPPGIQYFGAGTRLSVL.

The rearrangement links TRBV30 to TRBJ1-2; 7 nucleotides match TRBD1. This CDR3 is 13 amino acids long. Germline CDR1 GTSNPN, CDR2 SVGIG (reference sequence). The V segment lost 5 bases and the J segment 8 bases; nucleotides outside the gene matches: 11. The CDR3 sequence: CAWVAVETGGYTF. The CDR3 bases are TGTGCCTGGGTAGCGGTCGAGACAGGGGGCTACACCTTC.

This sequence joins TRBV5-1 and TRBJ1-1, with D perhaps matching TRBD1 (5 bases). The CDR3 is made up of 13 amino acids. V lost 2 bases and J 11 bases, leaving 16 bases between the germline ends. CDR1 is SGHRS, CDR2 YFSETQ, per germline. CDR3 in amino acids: CASSFYQGREAFF. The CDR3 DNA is TGCGCCAGCAGCTTCTACCAGGGTCGTGAGGCTTTCTTT.

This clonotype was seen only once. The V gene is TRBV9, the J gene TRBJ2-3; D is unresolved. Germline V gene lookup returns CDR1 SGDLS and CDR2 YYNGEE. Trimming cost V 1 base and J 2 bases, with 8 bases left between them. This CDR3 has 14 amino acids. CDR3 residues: CASSVRLTTDTQYF. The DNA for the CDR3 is TGTGCCAGCAGCGTACGTTTGACCACAGATACGCAGTATTTT.

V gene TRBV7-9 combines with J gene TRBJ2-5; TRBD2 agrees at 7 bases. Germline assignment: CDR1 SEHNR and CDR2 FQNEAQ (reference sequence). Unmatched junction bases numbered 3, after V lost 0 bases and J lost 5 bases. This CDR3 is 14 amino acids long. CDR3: CASSLAGTIETQYF. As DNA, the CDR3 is TGTGCCAGCAGCTTAGCAGGGACTATTGAGACCCAGTACTTC.

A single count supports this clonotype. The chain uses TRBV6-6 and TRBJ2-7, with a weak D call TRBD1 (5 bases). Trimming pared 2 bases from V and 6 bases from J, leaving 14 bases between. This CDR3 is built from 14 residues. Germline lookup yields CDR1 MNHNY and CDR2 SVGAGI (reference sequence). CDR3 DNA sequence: TGTGCCAGCAGTTACGGCCCAGGGCCAAGCGAGCAGTACTTC. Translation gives CASSYGPGPSEQYF.